Listed below are T cell receptor beta chains from one sample, sequenced in a study of cytotoxic CD8 clonotypes in ibrutinib-treated CLL. Repertoires were generated with immunoSEQ multiplex PCR, while TCRdb's copy carries only in-frame clones and drops some. The data contain hundreds of thousands of clones, more than 65% of them singletons. The specimen was PBMCs, collected before ibrutinib treatment. The receptor source for this set is a human donor with chronic lymphocytic leukemia. Each CDR3 is given with its conserved first and last residue. The order of the fields is J gene, clone size, V gene, CDR3 length, D gene, CDR3 DNA, CDR3 protein. D genes are given only for firm matches. Clone size is given for some rows only: seen once, a few or many times, or a class if the clone is expanded.

TRBJ1-2 once TRBV13 15 NA TGTGCCAGCAGCTTAGGTGTCGGGAATAACTATGGCTACACCTTC CASSLGVGNNYGYTF
TRBJ1-5 few TRBV29-1 14 TRBD1 TGCAGCGCGAAGGGGGCAGGAAGCAATCAGCCCCAGCATTTT CSAKGAGSNQPQHF
TRBJ1-3 NA TRBV7-2 17 TRBD1 TGTGCCAGCAGCTTGACCCCGCCGGGACAGGGGACGCACACCATATATTTT CASSLTPPGQGTHTIYF
TRBJ2-7 NA TRBV7-8 14 NA TGTGCCAGCAGCTTGACAGGTAACTCCTACGAGCAGTACTTC CASSLTGNSYEQYF
TRBJ1-4 few TRBV25-1 12 NA TGTGCCAGCAGTCTTGCCGCTGGAGTACTGTTTTTT CASSLAAGVLFF
TRBJ1-2 NA TRBV5-1 14 NA TGCGCCAGCAGCAAACAGGTGGGAGACTATGGCTACACCTTC CASSKQVGDYGYTF
TRBJ2-1 NA TRBV5-4 14 TRBD2 TGTGCCAGCAGCTTCCGGACTAGCGGAAATGAGCAGTTCTTC CASSFRTSGNEQFF
TRBJ1-2 NA TRBV16 13 NA TGTGCCAGCAGCCCTCAGATCCGCTATGGCTACACCTTC CASSPQIRYGYTF
TRBJ1-1 NA TRBV18 12 NA TGTGCCAGCGACAACAGGGCCACTGAAGCTTTCTTT CASDNRATEAFF
TRBJ2-7 NA TRBV5-1 15 TRBD2 TGCGCCAGTAGCTTAGGGCTAGCGGGAGTTTACGAGCAGTACTTC CASSLGLAGVYEQYF
TRBJ1-2 NA TRBV7-9 13 NA TGTGCCAGCAGCTTAGTTCAGGGATCTGGCTACACCTTC CASSLVQGSGYTF
TRBJ2-1 few TRBV27 11 NA TGTGCCGCATGGTGGGCGAATGAGCAGTTCTTC CAAWWANEQFF
TRBJ2-7 NA TRBV28 17 NA TGTGCCAGCAGTTCCCCCCGTGGCGGAGGAACCTACTACGAGCAGTACTTC CASSSPRGGGTYYEQYF
TRBJ2-6 few TRBV5-1 14 NA TGCGCCAGCAGCGCGAACTCTGGGGCCAACGTCCTGACTTTC CASSANSGANVLTF
TRBJ2-7 NA TRBV7-8 13 NA TGTGCCAGCAGCTTAGCGGGAGCTAACGAGCAGTACTTC CASSLAGANEQYF
TRBJ2-1 once TRBV14 16 NA TGTGCCAGCAGCCAAGAGGGCCAGCACTCCTACAATGAGCAGTTCTTC CASSQEGQHSYNEQFF
TRBJ2-7 NA TRBV6-1 14 NA TGTGCCAGCAGTGCAGACCCAGTTATCTACGAGCAGTACTTC CASSADPVIYEQYF
TRBJ1-2 few TRBV6-5 13 NA TGTGCCAGCAGCAGGGGAGGCAACTATGGCTACACCTTC CASSRGGNYGYTF
TRBJ1-4 few TRBV4-3 15 TRBD1 TGCGCCAGCAGCCACACAGGGGGGACTAATGAAAAACTGTTTTTT CASSHTGGTNEKLFF
TRBJ2-5 NA TRBV7-9 17 TRBD2 TGTGCCAGCAGCTTAGTTCCTAGCGGAGGTTACCAAGAGACCCAGTACTTC CASSLVPSGGYQETQYF
TRBJ2-7 NA TRBV29-1 11 NA TGCAGCGTCATGGAATCCTACGAGCAGTACTTC CSVMESYEQYF
TRBJ1-2 NA TRBV9 14 NA TGTGCCAGCAGCGATTCGGGGGGTAACTATGGCTACACCTTC CASSDSGGNYGYTF
TRBJ1-2 NA TRBV21-1 14 NA TGTGCCAGCACCCCGGACAGGGATGCCTATGGCTACACCTTC CASTPDRDAYGYTF
TRBJ2-5 few TRBV5-8 13 NA TGTGCCAGCAACCCGGGCATTAAAGGGACCCAGTACTTC CASNPGIKGTQYF
TRBJ2-3 once TRBV5-6 16 NA TGTGCCAGCAGCTTGGCACAGCGGAGGAACACAGATACGCAGTATTTT CASSLAQRRNTDTQYF
TRBJ2-7 NA TRBV7-6 13 NA TGTGCCAGCAGCCAGGGACAAAACGTTGAGCAGTACTTC CASSQGQNVEQYF
TRBJ2-1 NA TRBV7-9 12 NA TGTGCCAGCAGCCTGAGGGGAGGTGAGCAGTTCTTC CASSLRGGEQFF
TRBJ1-3 NA TRBV5-6 16 NA TGTGCCAGCAGCTTGAGGTGGGAGAGTTCTGGAAACACCATATATTTT CASSLRWESSGNTIYF
TRBJ2-3 NA TRBV4-3 16 TRBD2 TGCGCCAGCAAGCGTGTCGGTGGACTAGCGGGAGATACGCAGTATTTT CASKRVGGLAGDTQYF
TRBJ2-7 NA TRBV5-1 15 TRBD2 TGCGCCAGCAGCTTGATAGCGGGAGGGCCATACGAGCAGTACTTC CASSLIAGGPYEQYF
TRBJ2-7 NA TRBV10-3 12 NA TGTGCCATCAGTGGGAGATCTTACGAGCAGTACTTC CAISGRSYEQYF
TRBJ2-1 NA TRBV9 16 NA TGTGCCAGCAGCGTAGCGCTTACTTCAAGGGACAATGAGCAGTTCTTC CASSVALTSRDNEQFF
TRBJ2-5 NA TRBV11-2 17 NA TGTGCCAGCAGCTTAGGGTTATTTAGCCTGAGCCAAGAGACCCAGTACTTC CASSLGLFSLSQETQYF
TRBJ2-1 NA TRBV9 16 TRBD2 TGTGCCAGCAGCCAGGGACTAGCGGGAAGTGTCGATGAGCAGTTCTTC CASSQGLAGSVDEQFF
TRBJ2-2 NA TRBV4-3 13 NA TGCGCCAGCAGCCAGCATCGGACCGGGGAGCTGTTTTTT CASSQHRTGELFF
TRBJ1-1 NA TRBV7-2 12 NA TGTGCCAGCAGTACTAGGGGATTTGAAGCTTTCTTT CASSTRGFEAFF
TRBJ2-2 NA TRBV15 18 TRBD2 TGTGCCACCAGCCGCTCTAGCGGGAGGGCTGGTAACACCGGGGAGCTGTTTTTT CATSRSSGRAGNTGELFF
TRBJ2-3 NA TRBV27 14 NA TGTGCCAGCAGGTCAATGTGGGAGGCAGATACGCAGTATTTT CASRSMWEADTQYF